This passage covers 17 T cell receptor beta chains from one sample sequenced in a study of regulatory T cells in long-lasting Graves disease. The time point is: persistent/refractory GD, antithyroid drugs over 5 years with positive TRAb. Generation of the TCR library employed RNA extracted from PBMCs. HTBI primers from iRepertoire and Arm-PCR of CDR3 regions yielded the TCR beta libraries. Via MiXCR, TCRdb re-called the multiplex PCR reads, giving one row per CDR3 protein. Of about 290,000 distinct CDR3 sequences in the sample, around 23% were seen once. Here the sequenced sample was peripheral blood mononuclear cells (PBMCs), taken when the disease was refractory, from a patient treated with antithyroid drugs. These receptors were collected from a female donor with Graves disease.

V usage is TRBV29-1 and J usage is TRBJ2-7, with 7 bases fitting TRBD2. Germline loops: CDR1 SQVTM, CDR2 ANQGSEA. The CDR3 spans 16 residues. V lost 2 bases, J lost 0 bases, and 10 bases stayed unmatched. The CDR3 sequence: CSVEKWASGSSYEQYF. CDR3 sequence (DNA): TGCAGCGTTGAAAAATGGGCTAGCGGAAGCTCCTACGAGCAGTACTTC.

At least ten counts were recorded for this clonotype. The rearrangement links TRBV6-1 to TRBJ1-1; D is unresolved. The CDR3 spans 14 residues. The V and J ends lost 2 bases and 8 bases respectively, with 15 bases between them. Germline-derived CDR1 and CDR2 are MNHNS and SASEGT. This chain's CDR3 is CASSERRDPPEAFF. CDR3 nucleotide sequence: TGTGCCAGCAGTGAACGGCGGGATCCACCCGAAGCTTTCTTT.

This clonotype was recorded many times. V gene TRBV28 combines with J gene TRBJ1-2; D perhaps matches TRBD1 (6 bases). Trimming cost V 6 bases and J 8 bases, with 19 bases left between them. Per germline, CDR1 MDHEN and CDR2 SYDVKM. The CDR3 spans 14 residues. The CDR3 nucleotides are TGTGCCAGCAGCCCCCGTAGGGGCAGGGGCGGCTACACCTTC. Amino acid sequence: CASSPRRGRGGYTF.

The CDR3 coding sequence is TGTGCCACCGGCAGGGGATCTTTGGGCTACACCTTC. Translation gives CATGRGSLGYTF. The rearrangement uses TRBV10-3 and TRBJ1-2; D is possibly TRBD1 (6 bases). CDR3 size: 12 residues. Trimming took off 10 bases at V and 8 bases at J, with 17 bases between the two ends. The germline CDR1 and CDR2 sequences are ENHRY and SYGVKD.

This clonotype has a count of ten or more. The CDR3 nucleotides read TGTGCCAGCAGAAAAGTACAGGGAGAAGCTTTCTTT. This sequence encodes CASRKVQGEAFF. The chain combines TRBV2 with TRBJ1-1; D perhaps matches TRBD1 (6 bases). Trimming stripped 6 bases from V and 8 bases from J, with 13 bases between. Germline CDR1 and CDR2: SNHLY and FYNNEI. This CDR3 is built from 12 residues.

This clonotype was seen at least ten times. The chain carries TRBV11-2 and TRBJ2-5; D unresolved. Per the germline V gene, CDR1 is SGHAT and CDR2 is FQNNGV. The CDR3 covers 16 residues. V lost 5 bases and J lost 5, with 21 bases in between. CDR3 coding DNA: TGTGCCAGCAGCCCTCAAGCCTACGCGGTGGGGGAGACCCAGTACTTC. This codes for CASSPQAYAVGETQYF.

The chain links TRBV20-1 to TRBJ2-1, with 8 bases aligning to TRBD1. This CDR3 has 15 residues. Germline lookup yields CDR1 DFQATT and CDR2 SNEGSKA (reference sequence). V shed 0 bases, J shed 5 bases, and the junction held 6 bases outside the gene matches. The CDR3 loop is CSARDPGQGDNEQFF. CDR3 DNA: TGCAGTGCTAGAGATCCCGGACAGGGTGACAATGAGCAGTTCTTC.

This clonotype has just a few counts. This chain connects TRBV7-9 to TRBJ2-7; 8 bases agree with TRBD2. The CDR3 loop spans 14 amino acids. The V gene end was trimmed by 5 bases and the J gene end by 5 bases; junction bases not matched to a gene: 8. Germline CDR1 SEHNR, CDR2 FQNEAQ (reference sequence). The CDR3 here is CASSRGGGRNEQYF. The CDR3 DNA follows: TGTGCCAGCAGCCGGGGGGGAGGGCGCAACGAGCAGTACTTC.

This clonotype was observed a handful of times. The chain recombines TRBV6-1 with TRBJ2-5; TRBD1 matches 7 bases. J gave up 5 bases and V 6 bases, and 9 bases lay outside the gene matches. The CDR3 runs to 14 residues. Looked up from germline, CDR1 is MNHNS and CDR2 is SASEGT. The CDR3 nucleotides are TGTGCCAGCAGCCCGACAGGGATGTTCGAGACCCAGTACTTC. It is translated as CASSPTGMFETQYF.

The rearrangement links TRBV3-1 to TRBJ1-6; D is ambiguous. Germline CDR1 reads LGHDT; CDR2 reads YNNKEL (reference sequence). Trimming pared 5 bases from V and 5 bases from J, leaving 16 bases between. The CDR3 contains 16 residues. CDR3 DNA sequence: TGTGCCAGCAGCGAGTCAAGGGCGTCAAATAATTCACCCCTCCACTTT. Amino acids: CASSESRASNNSPLHF. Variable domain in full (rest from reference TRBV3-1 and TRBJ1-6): DTAVSQTPKYLVTQMGNDKSIKCEQNLGHDTMYWYKQDSKKFLKIMFSYNNKELIINETVPNRFSPKSPDKAHLNLHINSLELGDSAVYFCASSESRASNNSPLHFGNGTRLTVT.

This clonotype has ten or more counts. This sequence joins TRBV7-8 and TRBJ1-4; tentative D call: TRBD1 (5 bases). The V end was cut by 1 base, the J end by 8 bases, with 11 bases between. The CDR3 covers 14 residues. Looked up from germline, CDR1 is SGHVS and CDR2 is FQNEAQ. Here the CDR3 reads CASSLETGEEKLFF. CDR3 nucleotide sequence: TGTGCCAGCAGCTTAGAGACGGGGGAAGAAAAACTGTTTTTT.

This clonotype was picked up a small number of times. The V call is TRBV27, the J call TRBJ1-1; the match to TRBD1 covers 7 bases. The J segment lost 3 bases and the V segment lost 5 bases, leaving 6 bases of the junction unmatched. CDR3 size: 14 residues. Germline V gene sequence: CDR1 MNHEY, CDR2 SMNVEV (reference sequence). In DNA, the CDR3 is TGTGCCAGCAGTAAAGACAGGGAAGACACTGAAGCTTTCTTT. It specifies CASSKDREDTEAFF.

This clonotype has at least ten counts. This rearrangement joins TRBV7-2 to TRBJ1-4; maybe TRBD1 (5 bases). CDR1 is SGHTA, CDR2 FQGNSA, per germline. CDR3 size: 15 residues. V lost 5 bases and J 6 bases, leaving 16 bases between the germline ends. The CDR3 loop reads CASSRDSGQDEKLFF. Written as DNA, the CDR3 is TGTGCCAGCAGCCGGGACTCAGGCCAGGATGAAAAACTGTTTTTT.

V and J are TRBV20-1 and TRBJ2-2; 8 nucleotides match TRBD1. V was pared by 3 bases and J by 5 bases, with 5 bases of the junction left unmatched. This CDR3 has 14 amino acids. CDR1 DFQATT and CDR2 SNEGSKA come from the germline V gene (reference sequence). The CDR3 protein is CSASSGGYTGELFF. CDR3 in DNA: TGCAGTGCTAGTTCAGGGGGCTATACCGGGGAGCTGTTTTTT.

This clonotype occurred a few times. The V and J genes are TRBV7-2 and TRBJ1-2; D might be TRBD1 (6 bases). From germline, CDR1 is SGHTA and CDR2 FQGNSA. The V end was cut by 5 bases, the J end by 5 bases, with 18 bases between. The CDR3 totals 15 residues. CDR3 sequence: CASSPNLGQSYGYTF. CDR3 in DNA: TGTGCCAGCAGCCCCAACCTAGGACAGTCTTATGGCTACACCTTC. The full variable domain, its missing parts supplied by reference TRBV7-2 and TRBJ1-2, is GAGVSQSPSNKVTEKGKDVELRCDPISGHTALYWYRQSLGQGLEFLIYFQGNSAPDKSGLPSDRFSAERTGGSVSTLTIQRTQQEDSAVYLCASSPNLGQSYGYTFGSGTRLTVV.

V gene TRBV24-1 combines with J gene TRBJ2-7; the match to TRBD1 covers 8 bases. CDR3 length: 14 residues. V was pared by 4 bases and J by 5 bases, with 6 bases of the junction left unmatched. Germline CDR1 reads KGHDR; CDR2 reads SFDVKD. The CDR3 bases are TGTGCCACCAGTGACCCCGACAGGGGCCACGAGCAGTACTTC. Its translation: CATSDPDRGHEQYF.

Here the CDR3 reads CSAREETDTQYF. CDR3 DNA sequence: TGCAGTGCTAGAGAGGAGACAGATACGCAGTATTTT. The chain is built from TRBV20-1 and TRBJ2-3; no firm D call. Germline-derived CDR1 and CDR2 are DFQATT and SNEGSKA (reference sequence). Trimming left V 0 bases short and J 3 bases short, with 4 bases between. The CDR3 sequence is 12 residues long.